The T cell receptor beta chain under discussion was sequenced for a study of graft-versus-host responses after intestinal transplantation. This clone appeared a single time. Both intraepithelial and lamina propria lymphocytes were released by processing graft tissue. The length of the CDR3 is 13 residues. The germline CDR1 and CDR2 sequences are LNHDA and SQIVND (reference sequence). The junction had 0 bases not matched to a gene; V was cut back by 6 bases and J by 2 bases. Measured with immunoSEQ multiplex PCR; TCRdb has only the in-frame clones, and not every one. There are about 12,000 clones in the sample; 60% to 75% occur only once, and about 4.3% lies in the top ten.

The chain joins TRBV19 to TRBJ1-5; 8 bases map to TRBD1. Specimen: ileum tissue, collected less than 150 days after intestinal transplantation. This clonotype originated in a human patient who received an intestinal transplant, so some T cells may come from the graft donor. The CDR3 DNA reads TGTGCCAGTAGGACAGGGGGCAATCAGCCCCAGCATTTT. Amino acid sequence: CASRTGGNQPQHF.